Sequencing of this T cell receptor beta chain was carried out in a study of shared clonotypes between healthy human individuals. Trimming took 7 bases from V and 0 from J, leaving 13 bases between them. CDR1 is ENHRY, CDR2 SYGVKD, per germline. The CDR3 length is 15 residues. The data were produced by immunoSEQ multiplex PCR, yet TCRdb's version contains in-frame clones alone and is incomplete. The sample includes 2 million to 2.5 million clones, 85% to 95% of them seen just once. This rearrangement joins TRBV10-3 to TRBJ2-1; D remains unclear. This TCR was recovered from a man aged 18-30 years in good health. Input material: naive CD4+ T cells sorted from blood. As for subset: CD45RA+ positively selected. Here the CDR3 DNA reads TGTGCCATCAATCGGGCTCCTAGCTCCTACAATGAGCAGTTCTTC. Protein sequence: CAINRAPSSYNEQFF.